This T cell receptor beta chain was retrieved from a study of CD8 T cells in ankylosing spondylitis. Germline assignment: CDR1 SQVTM and CDR2 ANQGSEA. The CDR3 is 14 amino acids. Trimming at V came to 5 bases and at J to 5 bases, leaving 8 bases not matched to a gene. TCRdb fed the 5' RACE reads into MiXCR, producing one record per CDR3 protein. The data show some 240,000 distinct CDR3 sequences, with roughly 18% seen just once and around 30% held by the top ten. Sequencing used blood, either unsorted or a sorted T cell fraction (not recorded which). The receptor's source is a male donor with ankylosing spondylitis or in good health (not recorded which). The genes are TRBV29-1 and TRBJ1-1, with TRBD1 identical over 10 bases. CDR3 loop: CSVSVPGQGTEAFF. Here the CDR3 DNA reads TGCAGCGTTTCGGTTCCGGGACAGGGGACTGAAGCTTTCTTT. The full variable domain, completed using reference TRBV29-1 and TRBJ1-1, is SAVISQKPSRDICQRGTSLTIQCQVDSQVTMMFWYRQQPGQSLTLIATANQGSEATYESGFVIDKFPISRPNLTFSTLTVSNMSPEDSSIYLCSVSVPGQGTEAFFGQGTRLTVV.